One sample yielded the 14 T cell receptor beta chains listed below, sequenced in a study of response to subunit inactivated influenza vaccine. Each CDR3 protein gets one entry after TCRdb re-called the RT-PCR reads with MiXCR. Of 500,000 to 550,000 distinct CDR3 sequences listed, approximately 7.3% are singletons. Sequencing was performed on PBMCs from blood, taken around 2 years after vaccination. All receptors come from a man between 50 and 70 years old who received an inactivated influenza vaccine.

This clonotype has ten or more counts. The rearrangement links TRBV29-1 to TRBJ2-5; 9 bases are shared with TRBD2. J gave up 2 bases and V 2 bases, and 3 bases lay outside the gene matches. This CDR3 has 14 residues. Germline V gene lookup returns CDR1 SQVTM and CDR2 ANQGSEA. The DNA of the CDR3 is TGCAGCGTTGAACGCCTAGCGGGACAAGAGACCCAGTACTTC. Protein product: CSVERLAGQETQYF.

There are many counts of this clonotype. The chain carries TRBV12-3 or TRBV12-4 and TRBJ1-2; 8 bases map to TRBD1. V shed 6 bases and J 0 bases; nucleotides not matched to a gene: 9. The CDR3 consists of 16 residues. This CDR3 reads CASRDPRTGPNYGYTF. The CDR3 DNA sequence: TGTGCCAGCAGAGACCCTAGGACAGGGCCTAACTATGGCTACACCTTC.

This chain connects TRBV20-1 to TRBJ2-7; D perhaps matches TRBD1 (5 bases). Trimming stripped 3 bases from V and 6 bases from J, with 18 bases between. The CDR3 is 14 residues long. CDR1 and CDR2 from the germline V gene are DFQATT and SNEGSKA (reference sequence). CDR3 sequence: CSARGQTRAAEQYF. CDR3 bases: TGCAGTGCTAGGGGGCAGACCCGCGCGGCCGAGCAGTACTTC.

This clonotype appeared a few times. The genes are TRBV30 and TRBJ2-2; 7 nucleotides agree with TRBD2. Germline lookup yields CDR1 GTSNPN and CDR2 SVGIG (reference sequence). CDR3 length: 14 residues. V trimming: 0 bases; J trimming: 2 bases; junction bases outside the gene matches: 0. CDR3: CAWSVGLNTGELFF. The CDR3 coding sequence is TGTGCCTGGAGTGTGGGACTAAACACCGGGGAGCTGTTTTTT.

In this sample, this clonotype turned up many times. The chain links TRBV3-1 to TRBJ2-1; possible D gene TRBD1, 8 bases. The CDR3 contains 16 residues. Between the trimmed V and J ends, which lost 7 bases and 4 bases, there was a span of 20 bases. Looked up from germline, CDR1 is LGHDT and CDR2 is YNNKEL (reference sequence). The CDR3 DNA reads TGTGCCAGCACCTCCCGGGGGGACAGGAATTACAATGAGCAGTTCTTC. Residues: CASTSRGDRNYNEQFF.

As DNA, the CDR3 is TGTGCCAGCAGCCTCAGACAGGGAGGATTTGGCTACACCTTC. It encodes CASSLRQGGFGYTF. The chain combines TRBV9 with TRBJ1-2; TRBD1 matches 7 bases. Germline V CDR1 and CDR2: SGDLS, YYNGEE. V trimming: 4 bases; J trimming: 7 bases; junction bases outside the gene matches: 10. The CDR3 runs to 14 residues.

Here the CDR3 DNA reads TGTGCCACCGGCCAGGCGGGAGACTCCGAGCAGTACTTC. Translation gives CATGQAGDSEQYF. The chain links TRBV24-1 to TRBJ2-7; 7 nucleotides match TRBD2. Germline values: CDR1 KGHDR, CDR2 SFDVKD. Germline trimming cut 9 bases from V and 6 bases from J; bases unmatched to any gene: 10. CDR3 length: 13 residues.

This clonotype was detected ten times or more. The V gene is TRBV9, the J gene TRBJ2-3; D could derive from TRBD1 or TRBD2 (5 bases each). Trimming removed 3 bases from V and 2 bases from J, with 13 bases in between. The CDR3 is made up of 15 amino acids. CDR1 is SGDLS, CDR2 YYNGEE, per germline. The CDR3 DNA reads as TGTGCCAGCAGCGCCCGGGACGGAGTCACAGATACGCAGTATTTT. The encoded protein is CASSARDGVTDTQYF.

This clonotype was observed a handful of times. V is TRBV20-1 and J is TRBJ2-3; the match to TRBD2 covers 12 bases. The CDR3 has 14 amino acids. The germline V gene has CDR1 DFQATT and CDR2 SNEGSKA (reference sequence). The CDR3 coding sequence is TGCAGCGATGGAGAAACTAGCGGGGGGTCTACGCAGTATTTT. Translating it yields CSDGETSGGSTQYF.

As concerns this clonotype: One end of the junction is discordant with germline, which a read error may explain. This rearrangement joins TRBV4-2 to TRBJ1-1; D not certain. Germline loops: CDR1 LGHNA, CDR2 YNFKEQ. The CDR3 runs 13 residues. CDR3 DNA: TGTGTCAGCAGCCACGGCCGGGGAAATGAAGCTTTCTTT. Its translation is CVSSHGRGNEAFF.

At least ten counts were recorded for this clonotype. The chain carries TRBV5-1 and TRBJ2-1; unclear D gene. The V and J ends lost 0 bases and 5 bases respectively, with 12 bases between them. Germline loops: CDR1 SGHRS, CDR2 YFSETQ. The CDR3 has 15 amino acids. The CDR3 coding sequence is TGCGCCAGCAGCTTGGGGGCTTTAGGAAACAATGAGCAGTTCTTC. Amino acid sequence: CASSLGALGNNEQFF.

Note on this clonotype: The junction and the germline gene differ at one end; a read error may be behind it. CDR3 in DNA: TGTGCCAGCAGCTTAGATCCATTACGGGGAAGCTCCTACTATGAGCAGTTCTTC. It encodes CASSLDPLRGSSYYEQFF. The rearrangement uses TRBV7-7 and TRBJ2-1, with TRBD2 as a possible D gene (5 bases). The germline CDR1 and CDR2 sequences are SSHAT and FNYEAQ (reference sequence). This CDR3 has 18 amino acids.

The table lists this clonotype with a few counts. The rearrangement joins TRBV14 to TRBJ2-1, with TRBD2 as a possible D gene (6 bases). This CDR3 has 16 amino acids. V lost 4 bases, J lost 0 bases, and 13 bases lay in between. Germline V gene data show CDR1 as SGHDN and CDR2 as FVKESK. The CDR3 here is CASSRDWLSSYNEQFF. The CDR3 nucleotides read TGTGCCAGCAGCCGGGACTGGTTGAGCTCCTACAATGAGCAGTTCTTC.

The table lists this clonotype with many counts. V gene TRBV4-3 combines with J gene TRBJ2-3; 10 bases are shared with TRBD2. The germline gives CDR1 LGHNA, CDR2 YSLEER. The J segment lost 1 base and the V segment lost 2 bases, leaving 3 bases of the junction unmatched. This CDR3 is built from 16 residues. CDR3 sequence: CASSQTLAGGTDTQYF. CDR3 nucleotide sequence: TGCGCCAGCAGCCAAACCCTAGCGGGGGGCACAGATACGCAGTATTTT.